The rows below give T cell receptor beta chains drawn from one sample of a study of PD-1 blockade in classical Hodgkin lymphoma. TCRdb's table, derived via immunoSEQ multiplex PCR, lists solely in-frame clones and lacks some. The data show 55,000 to 80,000 clones, approximately 90% seen once. Sequencing was performed on peripheral blood mononuclear cells (PBMCs), taken at baseline. The receptors stem from a human donor with classical Hodgkin lymphoma. The CDR3 runs from the conserved cysteine through the conserved F or W. The order of the fields is D gene, clone size, J gene, V gene, CDR3 protein, CDR3 DNA. A D gene is named only where the DNA matches it firmly. Clone size is not always given. Where it is, it says once, few, many or a class for expanded clones.

>NA|once|TRBJ2-2|TRBV19
CASTPDGNTGELFF
TGTGCCAGTACCCCCGACGGGAACACCGGGGAGCTGTTTTTT
>NA|NA|TRBJ2-1|TRBV7-2
CASSLEVDRQQFF
TGTGCCAGCAGCTTAGAAGTAGACAGACAGCAGTTCTTC
>TRBD1|NA|TRBJ1-3|TRBV19
CASSAGTGPSSGNTIYF
TGTGCCAGTAGCGCCGGGACAGGACCAAGCTCTGGAAACACCATATATTTT
>NA|once|TRBJ2-1|TRBV5-1
CASSLGLHPAEQFF
TGCGCCAGCAGCTTGGGGCTTCATCCGGCCGAGCAGTTCTTC
>NA|NA|TRBJ2-7|TRBV10-3
CASRDGTKSYEQYF
TGTGCCAGCAGAGATGGGACCAAATCCTACGAGCAGTACTTC
>NA|NA|TRBJ1-6|TRBV7-6
CASSLGQGSSPLHF
TGTGCCAGCAGCTTAGGGCAGGGTAGCTCACCCCTCCACTTT
>TRBD1|once|TRBJ1-6|TRBV11-1
CASSAKGTEVSPLHF
TGTGCCAGCAGCGCGAAGGGGACAGAAGTTTCACCCCTCCACTTT
>TRBD1|NA|TRBJ1-3|TRBV7-7
CASSLRSWGQGEDGNTIYF
TGTGCCAGCAGCTTACGATCGTGGGGACAGGGGGAGGATGGAAACACCATATATTTT
>TRBD1|once|TRBJ1-1|TRBV18
CASSPRGQDTEAFF
TGTGCCAGCTCACCCCGGGGACAGGACACTGAAGCTTTCTTT
>NA|NA|TRBJ1-2|TRBV4-1
CASSQDGAAYYGYTF
TGCGCCAGCAGCCAAGATGGGGCAGCTTATTATGGCTACACCTTC
>TRBD1|NA|TRBJ1-2|TRBV9
CASSVKGQVNYGYTF
TGTGCCAGCAGCGTGAAAGGACAGGTCAACTATGGCTACACCTTC
>TRBD1|NA|TRBJ1-6|TRBV11-2
CASSSTGGFSPLHF
TGTGCCAGCAGCTCTACAGGGGGCTTTTCACCCCTCCACTTT
>NA|NA|TRBJ2-7|TRBV25-1
CASTYAPYPITYEQYF
TGTGCCAGCACCTACGCGCCGTACCCCATTACCTACGAGCAGTACTTC
>NA|NA|TRBJ2-2|TRBV7-3
CASSLSAGSNTGELFF
TGTGCCAGCAGCTTAAGTGCAGGTTCGAACACCGGGGAGCTGTTTTTT
>NA|few|TRBJ2-7|TRBV2
CASSEPQGIAYEQYF
TGTGCCAGCAGTGAACCTCAGGGAATCGCCTACGAGCAGTACTTC
>NA|NA|TRBJ2-1|TRBV9
CASSVLNSSYNEQFF
TGTGCCAGCAGCGTGTTGAACAGTTCCTACAATGAGCAGTTCTTC
>NA|NA|TRBJ1-2|TRBV4-3
CASSLQGGVGYTF
TGCGCCAGCAGCCTGCAGGGCGGGGTTGGCTACACCTTC
>TRBD1|NA|TRBJ2-3|TRBV7-6
CASSHPTGDPTDTQYF
TGTGCCAGCAGCCACCCGACAGGGGATCCCACAGATACGCAGTATTTT
>NA|NA|TRBJ2-7|TRBV6-6
CASKNRAYEQYF
TGTGCCAGCAAAAACAGGGCCTACGAGCAGTACTTC
>NA|NA|TRBJ1-4|TRBV7-9
CASSDLRDGREKLFF
TGTGCCAGCAGCGACCTCCGGGACGGCCGTGAAAAACTGTTTTTT
>TRBD1|few|TRBJ1-3|TRBV19
CASTDRDSGNTIYF
TGTGCCAGTACGGACAGGGACTCTGGAAACACCATATATTTT
>NA|NA|TRBJ1-6|TRBV5-8
CASSLAYSPLHF
TGTGCCAGCAGCTTGGCGTATTCACCCCTCCACTTT
>TRBD1|NA|TRBJ1-6|TRBV18
CASSADRAHYNSPLHF
TGTGCCAGCTCAGCCGACAGGGCTCACTATAATTCACCCCTCCACTTT
>NA|few|TRBJ1-3|TRBV13
CASSLGRGRTIYF
TGTGCCAGCAGCTTAGGAAGGGGCCGCACCATATATTTT
>TRBD2|NA|TRBJ2-1|TRBV19
CASSIIERGVSYNEQFF
TGTGCCAGTAGTATAATCGAGCGGGGTGTCTCCTACAATGAGCAGTTCTTC
>NA|NA|TRBJ1-1|TRBV6-5
CASSYVPENTEAFF
TGTGCCAGCAGTTACGTGCCGGAGAACACTGAAGCTTTCTTT
>NA|NA|TRBJ1-1|TRBV10-3
CAISEPSLGQRHTEAFF
TGTGCCATCAGTGAGCCTTCTTTAGGACAGCGACACACTGAAGCTTTCTTT
>TRBD1|NA|TRBJ1-1|TRBV7-6
CASSSGTGGAEAFF
TGTGCCAGCAGCTCCGGGACAGGGGGCGCTGAAGCTTTCTTT